This entry describes one T cell receptor beta chain. Its matching antigen is unknown. The trim removed 3 bases at V and 3 bases at J, leaving 7 bases unmatched. The CDR3 covers 15 residues. Per the germline V gene, CDR1 is SQVTM and CDR2 is ANQGSEA. Primed by a sample-barcoded 5' primer and a J-beta primer mix, a second PCR proceeded for roughly 7 to 12 cycles. Each cDNA molecule received a tag from a template-switch adaptor that had 12 random nucleotides. TCRdb re-derived calls from the 5' RACE reads in MiXCR, one entry per CDR3 protein. Seen here are 1,100,000 or so distinct CDR3 sequences, more than 40% observed once, and the top ten hold 15% to 20%. This record comes from a study of blood T cells in healthy people across ages. General study findings and limits: The study found more naive CD4+ cells and higher diversity in long-lived than aged donors. Estimated diversity across one million T cells was deemed an underestimate.

The V call is TRBV29-1, the J call TRBJ2-2, with 7 bases that match TRBD1. The sample consisted of blood. This clonotype originated in a woman aged 55-70 years in good health. The CDR3 DNA follows: TGCAGCGTTGACCCCGGGGACAGATACACCGGGGAGCTGTTTTTT. It specifies CSVDPGDRYTGELFF.